A single sample is the source of the 32 T cell receptor beta chains below, sequenced in a study of cytomegalovirus exposure and HLA in healthy donors. Amplification used 60 Vbeta primers and 13 Jbeta primers. This table comes from immunoSEQ multiplex PCR, and its TCRdb copy is limited to in-frame clones, with some not included. In all, the sample yields tens of thousands of clones. The sequenced material came from PBMCs. The receptors were gathered from a male donor in good health and CMV-seropositive.

On this clone: At one end the junction does not follow the germline gene, possibly because of a read error. Other DNA sequences in this sample translate to the same CDR3. This CDR3 is CASSLWDSLNTEAFF. CDR3 bases: TGTGCCAGCAGCCTATGGGACAGTTTGAACACTGAAGCTTTCTTT. The chain recombines TRBV4-1 with TRBJ1-1; 7 bases match TRBD1. This CDR3 is built from 15 residues. Germline V lookup: CDR1 MGHRA, CDR2 YSYEKL.

The gene calls are TRBV25-1 and TRBJ2-2; perhaps TRBD2 as D (5 bases). Trimming removed 3 bases at V and 4 bases at J, with 9 bases between. In germline, CDR1 is MGHDK, CDR2 SYGVNS. This CDR3 comprises 14 residues. DNA for the CDR3: TGTGCCAGCAGTGACGCTGGAGGCACCGGGGAGCTGTTTTTT. This codes for CASSDAGGTGELFF.

V usage is TRBV4-1 and J usage is TRBJ1-4; D perhaps matches TRBD1 (6 bases). V gave up 7 bases and J gave up 8 bases, with 17 bases separating them. Germline V lookup: CDR1 MGHRA, CDR2 YSYEKL. CDR3 size: 14 residues. The CDR3 DNA follows: TGCGCCAGCACTAATAGGGGGAATTACGAAAAACTGTTTTTT. It yields the protein CASTNRGNYEKLFF.

J is TRBJ1-1 and V is TRBV7-2, with 11 positions matching TRBD1. The CDR3 contains 18 residues. CDR1 is SGHTA and CDR2 is FQGNSA in the germline V gene. After removal of 5 bases from V and 0 bases from J, the junction contained 11 bases not matched to a gene. The CDR3 coding sequence is TGTGCCAGCAGCCATTGGGACAGGGGGAATTGGCTGAACACTGAAGCTTTCTTT. Translation: CASSHWDRGNWLNTEAFF.

The chain is built from TRBV28 and TRBJ1-1, with 11 bases that match TRBD1. The CDR3 loop spans 14 amino acids. CDR1 is MDHEN and CDR2 is SYDVKM in the germline V gene. With 4 bases clipped from V and 3 bases from J, the junction kept 1 base outside the gene matches. The CDR3 is CASSSGQGDTEAFF. CDR3 DNA: TGTGCCAGCAGTTCGGGACAGGGGGACACTGAAGCTTTCTTT.

The rearrangement uses TRBV18 and TRBJ1-2; D unresolved. The V end lost 0 bases, the J end lost 6 bases, and 11 bases lay between the germline ends. This CDR3 contains 14 residues. Germline V lookup: CDR1 KGHSH, CDR2 LQKENI. DNA for the CDR3: TGTGCCAGCTCACCACCAGGGAGAGGAAATGGCTACACCTTC. Its protein is CASSPPGRGNGYTF.

The chain couples TRBV18 to TRBJ1-1; weak D call: TRBD1 (6 bases). CDR1 and CDR2 from the germline V gene are KGHSH and LQKENI. This CDR3 has 15 residues. Trimming took 2 bases from V and 0 from J, leaving 10 bases between them. CDR3 protein: CASSPTGPVNTEAFF. Written as DNA, the CDR3 is TGTGCCAGCTCACCAACAGGGCCTGTGAACACTGAAGCTTTCTTT.

The chain couples TRBV27 to TRBJ2-1; TRBD2 is a possible D gene (5 bases). V was cut by 2 bases and J by 2 bases, with 10 bases left in between. Germline lookup yields CDR1 MNHEY and CDR2 SMNVEV (reference sequence). CDR3 length equals 15 residues. The CDR3 here is CASSLRRAAYNEQFF. CDR3 DNA sequence: TGTGCCAGCAGTTTAAGGCGGGCGGCCTACAATGAGCAGTTCTTC.

The genes are TRBV30 and TRBJ1-1; the D is unclear. There are 12 residues in the CDR3. The germline V gene has CDR1 GTSNPN and CDR2 SVGIG (reference sequence). The germline V and J ends were trimmed by 2 bases and 5 bases, with 9 bases remaining between them. The CDR3 DNA reads as TGTGCCTGGAGTCGAGGTGTTACTGAAGCTTTCTTT. It yields the protein CAWSRGVTEAFF.

The chain joins TRBV6-6 to TRBJ1-6, with TRBD1 identical over 7 bases. CDR3 size: 14 residues. Trimming cost V 5 bases and J 8 bases; bases outside gene matches: 6. Looked up from germline, CDR1 is MNHNY and CDR2 is SVGAGI (reference sequence). The DNA of the CDR3 is TGTGCCAGCAGTCTACAGGGGTGGCATTCACCCCTCCACTTT. Its protein is CASSLQGWHSPLHF.

V gene TRBV7-2 combines with J gene TRBJ1-5, with a possible D match to TRBD1 (6 bases). Trimming took 5 bases from V and 2 from J, leaving 13 bases between them. The CDR3 loop spans 15 amino acids. CDR1 SGHTA and CDR2 FQGNSA come from the germline V gene. This CDR3 is CASSAQGPRNQPQHF. CDR3 nucleotides: TGTGCCAGCAGCGCCCAGGGGCCGCGCAATCAGCCCCAGCATTTT. The full variable domain, rest sourced from reference TRBV7-2 and TRBJ1-5, is GAGVSQSPSNKVTEKGKDVELRCDPISGHTALYWYRQSLGQGLEFLIYFQGNSAPDKSGLPSDRFSAERTGGSVSTLTIQRTQQEDSAVYLCASSAQGPRNQPQHFGDGTRLSIL.

This chain links TRBV6-1 with TRBJ2-7; possibly TRBD1 for D (5 bases). Trimming shortened V by 5 bases and J by 2 bases, and 13 bases separated the two germline ends. This CDR3 contains 14 residues. Germline lookup yields CDR1 MNHNS and CDR2 SASEGT. This CDR3 reads CASSPQGLAYEQYF. The CDR3 DNA follows: TGTGCCAGCAGTCCTCAGGGCCTCGCCTACGAGCAGTACTTC.

In DNA, the CDR3 is TGTGCCAGCAGTTTGGTTACAGGGGTTGAAGCTTTCTTT. Translation gives CASSLVTGVEAFF. V and J are TRBV28 and TRBJ1-1, with 7 bases identical to TRBD1. CDR3 length: 13 amino acids. Per germline, CDR1 MDHEN and CDR2 SYDVKM. The ends lost 3 bases at V and 7 bases at J; junction bases unmatched: 5. The whole variable domain, filled in from reference TRBV28 and TRBJ1-1, reads DVKVTQSSRYLVKRTGEKVFLECVQDMDHENMFWYRQDPGLGLRLIYFSYDVKMKEKGDIPEGYSVSREKKERFSLILESASTNQTSMYLCASSLVTGVEAFFGQGTRLTVV.

The chain carries TRBV19 and TRBJ1-1; maybe TRBD1 (5 bases). Per germline, CDR1 LNHDA and CDR2 SQIVND (reference sequence). This CDR3 comprises 15 residues. The ends were cut back, 7 bases at V and 4 bases at J, with 19 bases in the middle. Here the CDR3 reads CASMSAQGMATEAFF. CDR3 bases: TGTGCCAGTATGAGCGCGCAGGGCATGGCCACTGAAGCTTTCTTT.

The J gene is TRBJ1-2, the V gene TRBV6-4; 8 bases fit TRBD1. V lost 5 bases and J lost 8; bases outside the gene matches: 7. CDR3 size: 13 residues. Germline CDR1 MRHNA, CDR2 SNTAGT. CDR3 protein: CASSPTGGVGYTF. The CDR3 DNA is TGTGCCAGCAGTCCCACAGGGGGGGTCGGCTACACCTTC.

Notes on this clone: The sample holds other DNA sequences that translate to the same CDR3. The CDR3 region has the DNA TGTGCCAGCAGCTTAGCGGGGGGCCCTTACGAGCAGTACTTC. Amino acids: CASSLAGGPYEQYF. The chain joins TRBV7-3 to TRBJ2-7; 8 bases fit TRBD2. This CDR3 comprises 14 residues. Per the germline V gene, CDR1 is SGHTA and CDR2 is FQGTGA. V shed 2 bases, J shed 4 bases, and the junction held 4 bases outside the gene matches.

V gene TRBV28 combines with J gene TRBJ2-7; 7 bases line up with TRBD1. The CDR3 has 16 amino acids. Trimming took 8 bases from V and 1 from J; bases not matched to a gene: 14. Germline CDR1 is MDHEN and CDR2 is SYDVKM. The CDR3 spells CASRSPSTGISYEQYF. In DNA form, the CDR3 reads TGTGCCAGCCGCTCTCCCTCGACAGGGATATCCTACGAGCAGTACTTC.

The chain carries TRBV19 and TRBJ1-1; D possibly corresponds to TRBD1 (5 bases). V was pared by 5 bases and J by 1 base, with 8 bases between. The CDR3 has 13 residues. Germline-derived CDR1 and CDR2 are LNHDA and SQIVND (reference sequence). CDR3 sequence (DNA): TGTGCCAGTAGTTGGGGCCCGAACACTGAAGCTTTCTTT. This translates into CASSWGPNTEAFF.

A note on this clone: This is likely a read error, given that the CDR3 carries no conserved phenylalanine or tryptophan at its end. The CDR3 DNA follows: TGTGCCAGCAGCCAGGGACAGGTGCCCAATCAGCCCCAGCATCTT. Translation gives CASSQGQVPNQPQHL. The chain couples TRBV28 to TRBJ1-5, with TRBD1 matching 8 bases. Germline V gene lookup returns CDR1 MDHEN and CDR2 SYDVKM. The trim removed 6 bases at V and 3 bases at J, leaving 7 bases unmatched. The CDR3 sequence is 15 residues long.

The chain carries TRBV25-1 and TRBJ2-2, with D possibly being TRBD1 (6 bases). The ends were cut back, 8 bases at V and 1 base at J, with 11 bases in the middle. Germline V gene lookup returns CDR1 MGHDK and CDR2 SYGVNS. The CDR3 spans 14 residues. In DNA form, the CDR3 reads TGTGCCAGCCGAGGACAGCTGAACACCGGGGAGCTGTTTTTT. Its translation: CASRGQLNTGELFF.

V usage is TRBV30 and J usage is TRBJ2-5; D may be TRBD2 (6 bases). Trimming shortened V by 0 bases and J by 5 bases, and 10 bases separated the two germline ends. Per the germline V gene, CDR1 is GTSNPN and CDR2 is SVGIG (reference sequence). The length of the CDR3 is 13 residues. CDR3 region: CAWSVGGGETQYF. Written as DNA, the CDR3 is TGTGCCTGGAGTGTCGGGGGTGGGGAGACCCAGTACTTC.

The chain employs TRBV6-1 and TRBJ2-3, with a possible D match to TRBD2 (5 bases). With 0 bases removed from V and 4 bases from J, the gap between germline ends came to 14 bases. The germline V gene has CDR1 MNHNS and CDR2 SASEGT. CDR3 length: 16 amino acids. The CDR3 region is CASSEARGLGADTQYF. The CDR3 DNA follows: TGTGCCAGCAGTGAAGCGAGAGGGTTAGGCGCAGATACGCAGTATTTT.

The gene calls are TRBV29-1 and TRBJ2-2, with D tentatively TRBD2 (5 bases). This CDR3 is built from 14 residues. V dropped 5 bases and J dropped 4 bases, with 14 bases sitting between them. Germline V CDR1 and CDR2: SQVTM, ANQGSEA. The CDR3 bases are TGCAGCGTTTACGGGATCTGGGGCACCGGGGAGCTGTTTTTT. Translated, it gives CSVYGIWGTGELFF.

V gene TRBV6-1 combines with J gene TRBJ2-3; TRBD2 might be the D (7 bases). The V end lost 5 bases, the J end lost 4 bases, and 16 bases lay between the germline ends. This CDR3 spans 15 amino acids. The germline V gene has CDR1 MNHNS and CDR2 SASEGT. The CDR3 coding sequence is TGTGCCAGCAGTAGTAGGAGGGGGGGTGCAGATACGCAGTATTTT. Translating it yields CASSSRRGGADTQYF.

To note about this clone: Other nucleotide sequences from this sample produce the same CDR3. This chain joins TRBV30 and TRBJ2-3; 7 bases fit TRBD2. CDR1 and CDR2 from the germline V gene are GTSNPN and SVGIG (reference sequence). The CDR3 sequence is 11 residues long. J was trimmed by 8 bases and V by 4 bases; bases with no gene match: 3. The CDR3: CAWTWEGTQYF. The CDR3 DNA reads TGTGCCTGGACATGGGAGGGTACGCAGTATTTT.

Here the CDR3 reads CASSASGTGDYEQYF. The CDR3 nucleotides are TGCGCCAGCAGCGCTTCCGGGACAGGGGACTACGAGCAGTACTTC. This sequence joins TRBV4-1 and TRBJ2-7, with 10 positions matching TRBD1. CDR3 length: 15 amino acids. The V gene end was trimmed by 5 bases and the J gene end by 3 bases; junction bases not matched to a gene: 7. Germline V lookup: CDR1 MGHRA, CDR2 YSYEKL.

Points on this clone: Other DNA sequences in the same sample also yield this CDR3. The chain uses TRBV29-1 and TRBJ2-7; D gene unclear. Germline V gene sequence: CDR1 SQVTM, CDR2 ANQGSEA. The CDR3 totals 12 residues. V lost 4 bases to trimming and J lost 0 bases, with 7 bases between them. Here the CDR3 DNA reads TGCAGCGTTGCTTACAGCTCCTACGAGCAGTACTTC. Its protein product is CSVAYSSYEQYF.

This chain uses TRBV19 with TRBJ2-7; 10 bases map to TRBD2. The V gene end was trimmed by 5 bases and the J gene end by 3 bases; junction bases not matched to a gene: 1. The CDR3 runs to 13 residues. Germline V gives CDR1 LNHDA, CDR2 SQIVND (reference sequence). DNA of the CDR3: TGTGCCAGTAGTTTAGCGGGGGGCTACGAGCAGTACTTC. Translation gives CASSLAGGYEQYF.

This chain joins TRBV29-1 and TRBJ2-1; 8 nucleotides align to TRBD2. Germline V gives CDR1 SQVTM, CDR2 ANQGSEA. The CDR3 sequence is 13 residues long. V dropped 7 bases and J dropped 5; count of bases not matched to a gene: 7. The CDR3 here is CSGSTSADNEQFF. DNA for the CDR3: TGCAGCGGGTCGACTAGCGCGGACAATGAGCAGTTCTTC.

J is TRBJ1-1 and V is TRBV6-5; tentative D call: TRBD1 (5 bases). Trimming pared 0 bases from V and 6 bases from J, leaving 14 bases between. The CDR3 spans 15 residues. Germline CDR1 MNHEY, CDR2 SVGAGI. The CDR3 loop is CASSYSSLTTAEAFF. The CDR3 DNA reads TGTGCCAGCAGTTACTCGTCGTTAACGACAGCTGAAGCTTTCTTT.

The chain has TRBV18 and TRBJ1-1; 11 bases are a match to TRBD1. CDR1 and CDR2 (germline): KGHSH, LQKENI. This CDR3 has 16 amino acids. The J segment lost 3 bases and the V segment lost 0 bases, leaving 3 bases of the junction unmatched. The chain's CDR3 is CASSPPGQGGHTEAFF. The DNA for the CDR3 is TGTGCCAGCTCACCACCGGGACAGGGGGGCCACACTGAAGCTTTCTTT.

The genes are TRBV5-1 and TRBJ1-1; 7 positions match TRBD1. After removal of 0 bases from V and 0 bases from J, the junction contained 8 bases not matched to a gene. The CDR3 contains 17 residues. The V gene's germline CDR1 is SGHRS and CDR2 YFSETQ. Here the CDR3 reads CASSLAIAGGMNTEAFF. CDR3 in DNA: TGCGCCAGCAGCTTGGCCATCGCAGGGGGAATGAACACTGAAGCTTTCTTT.